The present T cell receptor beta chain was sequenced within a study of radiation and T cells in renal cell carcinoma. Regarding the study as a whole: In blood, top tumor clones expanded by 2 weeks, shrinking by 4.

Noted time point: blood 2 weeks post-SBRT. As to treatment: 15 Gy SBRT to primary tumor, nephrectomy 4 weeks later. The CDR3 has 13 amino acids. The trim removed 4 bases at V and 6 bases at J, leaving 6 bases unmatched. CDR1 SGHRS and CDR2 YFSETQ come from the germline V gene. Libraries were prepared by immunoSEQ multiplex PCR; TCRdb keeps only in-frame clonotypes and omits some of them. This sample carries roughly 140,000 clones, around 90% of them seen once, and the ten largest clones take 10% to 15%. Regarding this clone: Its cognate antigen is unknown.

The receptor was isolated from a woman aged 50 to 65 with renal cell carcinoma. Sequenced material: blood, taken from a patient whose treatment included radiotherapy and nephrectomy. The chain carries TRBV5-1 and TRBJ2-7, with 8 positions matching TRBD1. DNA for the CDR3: TGCGCCAGCAGCATACTCGACAGGGGCGAGCAGTACTTC. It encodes CASSILDRGEQYF.